Listed below are T cell receptor beta chains from one sample, sequenced in a study of blood T cell repertoires in COVID-19. Profiled with immunoSEQ multiplex PCR; TCRdb holds only in-frame clones, not every one. The sample lists some 220,000 clones, about 80% seen once, with around 2.7% in the top ten. Input material: peripheral blood. Source of these receptors: a woman in her twenties or thirties who had recovered from COVID-19. Both conserved end residues are part of each CDR3. The order of the fields is clone size, D gene, J gene, V gene, CDR3 length, CDR3 protein, CDR3 DNA. D genes are given only for firm matches. Clone size, where shown, is once, few, many, or a class for clones that have expanded.

-	-	TRBJ1-1	TRBV4-1	18	CASSQGGYRGPKNTEAFF	TGCGCCAGCAGCCAAGGGGGCTACAGAGGCCCAAAGAACACTGAAGCTTTCTTT
-	-	TRBJ1-2	TRBV3-1/TRBV3-2	12	CASSSVGDGYTF	TGTGCCAGCAGCTCGGTGGGCGATGGCTACACCTTC
-	-	TRBJ2-5	TRBV6-5	15	CASSYSLAAQETQYF	TGTGCCAGCAGTTACTCGTTAGCGGCACAAGAGACCCAGTACTTC
-	TRBD2	TRBJ2-7	TRBV27	16	CASSFSLAGGTYEQYF	TGTGCCAGCAGTTTCTCACTAGCGGGAGGCACCTACGAGCAGTACTTC
-	TRBD2	TRBJ2-1	TRBV20-1	15	CSASIKAGAYNEQFF	TGCAGTGCTAGTATAAAAGCGGGAGCCTACAATGAGCAGTTCTTC
-	TRBD2	TRBJ2-2	TRBV6-5	14	CASGLAGGGGELFF	TGTGCCAGCGGCCTAGCGGGAGGGGGCGGGGAGCTGTTTTTT
once	-	TRBJ2-1	TRBV7-9	14	CASSSRTVDNEQFF	TGTGCCAGCAGCTCCAGGACAGTAGACAATGAGCAGTTCTTC
-	-	TRBJ2-3	TRBV7-2	17	CASSLGPPGEGPDTQYF	TGTGCCAGCAGCTTAGGACCCCCGGGAGAAGGCCCAGATACGCAGTATTTT
-	TRBD1	TRBJ2-7	TRBV2	15	CASTVDTGVIYEQYF	TGTGCCAGCACCGTAGATACAGGGGTCATCTACGAGCAGTACTTC
-	TRBD1	TRBJ2-7	TRBV10-3	14	CAITAGQGGYEQYF	TGTGCCATCACTGCGGGACAGGGAGGCTACGAGCAGTACTTC
-	TRBD1	TRBJ1-1	TRBV27	15	CASSSGDRVLFEAFF	TGTGCCAGCAGCTCGGGAGACAGGGTACTCTTTGAAGCTTTCTTT
once	-	TRBJ2-2	TRBV11-3	15	CASSLVSEMAGELFF	TGTGCCAGCAGCTTAGTGTCAGAAATGGCCGGGGAGCTGTTTTTT
once	-	TRBJ2-6	TRBV11-3	15	CASSPGSSGANVLTF	TGTGCCAGCAGCCCAGGGTCTTCTGGGGCCAACGTCCTGACTTTC
-	TRBD2	TRBJ2-1	TRBV4-1	16	CASSQDPLAAYNEQFF	TGCGCCAGCAGCCAAGATCCACTAGCGGCCTACAATGAGCAGTTCTTC
-	TRBD1	TRBJ1-2	TRBV19	14	CASKRTGEGYGYTF	TGTGCCAGTAAAAGGACAGGGGAGGGGTATGGCTACACCTTC
-	-	TRBJ2-7	TRBV28	14	CASSSAPTPRYQYF	TGTGCCAGCAGCTCAGCACCCACTCCGCGGTATCAGTACTTC
many	TRBD1	TRBJ1-5	TRBV30	15	CAWTPSTGWNQPQHF	TGTGCCTGGACCCCCTCGACAGGGTGGAATCAGCCCCAGCATTTT
-	-	TRBJ1-2	TRBV19	13	CASSVQAGYGYTF	TGTGCCAGTAGTGTCCAGGCGGGCTATGGCTACACCTTC
-	TRBD2	TRBJ2-5	TRBV6-5	16	CASSYGAGGGQETQYF	TGTGCCAGCAGTTACGGGGCGGGAGGGGGCCAAGAGACCCAGTACTTC
-	TRBD1	TRBJ1-6	TRBV9	15	CASSEFDREHSPLHF	TGTGCCAGCAGCGAATTTGACAGGGAACATTCACCCCTCCACTTT
once	TRBD1	TRBJ2-2	TRBV19	14	CATSWTGEAGELFF	TGTGCCACCTCTTGGACAGGGGAGGCCGGGGAGCTGTTTTTT
once	-	TRBJ2-2	TRBV11-3	13	CASSVSNTGELFF	TGTGCCAGCAGCGTCAGTAACACCGGGGAGCTGTTTTTT
-	-	TRBJ2-7	TRBV30	12	CAWSPEGDEQYF	TGTGCCTGGAGCCCCGAGGGGGACGAGCAGTACTTC
-	-	TRBJ1-2	TRBV3-1/TRBV3-2	13	CASSQEGALGYTF	TGTGCCAGCAGCCAAGAAGGGGCGTTGGGCTACACCTTC
-	TRBD2	TRBJ2-1	TRBV5-1	16	CASSPGGAGVGNEQFF	TGCGCCAGCAGCCCCGGGGGGGCGGGAGTCGGCAATGAGCAGTTCTTC
-	-	TRBJ1-1	TRBV28	12	CASRYMNTEAFF	TGTGCCAGCAGATACATGAACACTGAAGCTTTCTTT
-	TRBD1	TRBJ2-4	TRBV18	15	CASSPMTGGVDIQYF	TGTGCCAGCTCACCGATGACAGGGGGCGTGGACATTCAGTACTTC
few	-	TRBJ1-2	TRBV4-2	16	CASSQGDRQTNYGYTF	TGTGCCAGCAGCCAAGGCGACAGGCAGACTAACTATGGCTACACCTTC
-	-	TRBJ2-1	TRBV5-1	15	CASSLDSASYNEQFF	TGCGCCAGCAGCTTGGATAGCGCGTCCTACAATGAGCAGTTCTTC
-	-	TRBJ2-1	TRBV7-2	15	CASSLGVGRGNEQFF	TGTGCCAGCAGCTTAGGTGTGGGCAGGGGCAATGAGCAGTTCTTC
many	TRBD2	TRBJ2-3	TRBV10-3	19	CAISESPGLAGGSTDTQYF	TGTGCCATCAGTGAGTCGCCGGGACTAGCGGGAGGTAGCACAGATACGCAGTATTTT
-	TRBD2	TRBJ2-2	TRBV5-4	15	CASRLAGANTGELFF	TGTGCCAGCAGGTTAGCGGGGGCGAACACCGGGGAGCTGTTTTTT
-	-	TRBJ2-3	TRBV7-3	16	CASSLSQRSLADTQYF	TGTGCCAGCAGCTTGTCCCAGCGGAGCTTGGCAGATACGCAGTATTTT
once	-	TRBJ1-1	TRBV5-5	12	CASSQGVQGAFF	TGTGCCAGCAGCCAAGGGGTACAGGGAGCTTTCTTT
once	-	TRBJ1-2	TRBV14	12	CASSQGDYGYTF	TGTGCCAGCAGCCAAGGCGACTATGGCTACACCTTC
-	TRBD1	TRBJ2-3	TRBV5-6	15	CASSFPQGGTDTQYF	TGTGCCAGCAGCTTCCCACAGGGGGGCACAGATACGCAGTATTTT
-	-	TRBJ1-1	TRBV7-9	13	CASSREANTEAFF	TGTGCCAGCAGCCGCGAAGCGAACACTGAAGCTTTCTTT
-	-	TRBJ2-7	TRBV5-4	15	CASSLGRGTFYEQYF	TGTGCCAGCAGCTTGGGCAGAGGAACGTTCTACGAGCAGTACTTC
-	-	TRBJ2-7	TRBV9	15	CASSPEGRPDYEQYF	TGTGCCAGCAGCCCGGAGGGCAGGCCCGACTACGAGCAGTACTTC
-	-	TRBJ1-2	TRBV4-1	14	CASSPWTRLYGYTF	TGCGCCAGCAGCCCTTGGACACGACTCTATGGCTACACCTTC
-	TRBD1	TRBJ1-6	TRBV19	15	CASSLRTGANSPLHF	TGTGCCAGTAGTCTCAGGACAGGGGCCAATTCACCCCTCCACTTT